This T cell receptor (beta chain) was profiled in a study of post-analysis software for immune sequencing data. Study summary: The cohort encompassed relapsing-remitting, secondary progressive and progressive-relapsing multiple sclerosis disease courses. General study points: F measure grouped same-batch samples tightly together. Multiple sclerosis patients showed significantly lower normalized Chao1 diversity than controls did. Elevated frequency relative to controls characterized roughly 5 TRBV segments in patients, TRBV5-6, TRBV5-1 and TRBV20-1 among them.

In the case of this clonotype: Its antigen remains unknown.

Every TCR beta cDNA library bore unique molecular identifiers. Input of about 0.9 to 10 million T cells yielded roughly 530,000 cDNA molecules. TCRdb redid the calling of the PCR reads with MiXCR, one entry per CDR3 protein. The data show 800,000 to 950,000 distinct CDR3 sequences, roughly half seen once. The CDR3 has 15 amino acids. Germline CDR1 reads SGHDT; CDR2 reads YYEEEE. V was clipped by 5 bases and J by 5 bases; unmatched bases: 5. Sequenced: blood. The J gene is TRBJ2-1, the V gene TRBV5-6; TRBD2 aligns across 12 bases. The sequence derives from a girl aged 5 to 17 with multiple sclerosis. The CDR3 DNA follows: TGTGCCAGCAGTTATGGACTAGCGGGGAACAATGAGCAGTTCTTC. As protein: CASSYGLAGNNEQFF.